Here is one T cell receptor beta chain with its context. Its target is not known. This specimen comes from a study of T cell responses to AZD1222 COVID-19 vaccine. The study's findings and limits: Repertoires were collected only later (after the peak T cell response had occurred). Spike-specific TCR repertoires showed rising breadth and depth after two AZD1222 doses. Clonal diversity may have been underestimated in mostly white British donors.

The CDR3 is made up of 14 amino acids. Losses at the gene ends were 6 bases for V and 5 bases for J; bases not matched to a gene: 9. Looked up from germline, CDR1 is SGHAT and CDR2 is FQNNGV. This table comes from immunoSEQ multiplex PCR, and its TCRdb copy is limited to in-frame clones, with some not included. This sample carries 150,000 to 200,000 clones, 90% to 95% of them seen once, and the ten largest clones take about 9%. The source of this sequence is an adult in good health. The chain recombines TRBV11-2 with TRBJ1-1; 7 positions match TRBD1. The sequencing used peripheral blood, collected on day 0 of AZD1222 vaccination. This chain's CDR3 is CASRHGQEGTEAFF. The CDR3 nucleotides are TGTGCCAGCAGACACGGACAGGAGGGGACTGAAGCTTTCTTT.